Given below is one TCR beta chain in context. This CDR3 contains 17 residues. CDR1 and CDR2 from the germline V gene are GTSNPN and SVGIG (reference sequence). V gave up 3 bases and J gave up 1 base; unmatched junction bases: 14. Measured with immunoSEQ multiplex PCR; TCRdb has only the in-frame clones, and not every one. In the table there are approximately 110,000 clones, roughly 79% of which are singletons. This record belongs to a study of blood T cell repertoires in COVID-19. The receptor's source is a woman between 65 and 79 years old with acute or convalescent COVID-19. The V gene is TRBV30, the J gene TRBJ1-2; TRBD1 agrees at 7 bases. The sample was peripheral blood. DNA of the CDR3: TGTGCCTGGAGGGAACCTCCGGGACAGCTTCTTAACTATGGCTACACCTTC. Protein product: CAWREPPGQLLNYGYTF.